These T cell receptor beta chains were read from a single sample in a study of T cells in Graves' hyperthyroidism and ophthalmopathy. In TCRdb, the multiplex PCR reads were re-called with MiXCR into one record per CDR3 protein. The table records a few hundred thousand distinct CDR3 sequences, under 20% of them present only once. The sequencing input was blood. These receptors were taken from a woman younger than 35 with Graves' hyperthyroidism. Each CDR3 is given with its conserved first and last residue. The D gene is left open where the match is weak. The listing skips clone size in some rows; elsewhere it reads once, few, many or a size class.

cdr3_nt	cdr3_aa	v_call	d_call	clone_size	j_call
TGTGCCAGCAGCTTCCCCGGGACAGACTTCTACGAGCAGTACTTC	CASSFPGTDFYEQYF	TRBV11-2	TRBD1	many	TRBJ2-7
TGTGCCAGCAGTGAACCTCAGCGGCGGGGGGAGACCCAGTACTTC	CASSEPQRRGETQYF	TRBV2	TRBD2	many	TRBJ2-5
TGTGCCAGCAGCTTAGAGGATAATCAGCCCCAGCATTTT	CASSLEDNQPQHF	TRBV11-2	NA	many	TRBJ1-5
TGTGCCGGCAGTTTTTATTTGAACACTGAAGCTTTCTTT	CAGSFYLNTEAFF	TRBV6-2/TRBV6-3	NA	NA	TRBJ1-1
TGTGCCAGCAGGGATCGGAGTGAAGCTTTCTTT	CASRDRSEAFF	TRBV27	NA	NA	TRBJ1-1
TGTGCCAGCAGTTTAATCTTCGACAGGGGGATTAATCAGCCCCAGCATTTT	CASSLIFDRGINQPQHF	TRBV12-3/TRBV12-4	TRBD1	many	TRBJ1-5
TGTGCCAGTAGTATTGGACAGTACAATCAGCCCCAGCATTTT	CASSIGQYNQPQHF	TRBV19	NA	few	TRBJ1-5
TGTGCCAGCAGCTTAGATAGGAGAAGGCAGCAGTACTTC	CASSLDRRRQQYF	TRBV11-2	NA	many	TRBJ2-7
TGTGCTCGTGGTGGGGACGGAGAAAATAATTCACCCCTCCACTTT	CARGGDGENNSPLHF	TRBV2	NA	many	TRBJ1-6
TGTGCCAGCAGTCGCCGCCGGGACAGGGACTACGAGCAGTACTTC	CASSRRRDRDYEQYF	TRBV6-1	TRBD1	NA	TRBJ2-7
TGTGCCACCAGTGATTCGGACGGCTACGAGCAGTACTTC	CATSDSDGYEQYF	TRBV24-1	NA	NA	TRBJ2-7
TGTGCCAGCAGTAACGGGGGCACACTGTACGAGCAGTACTTC	CASSNGGTLYEQYF	TRBV12-3/TRBV12-4	NA	NA	TRBJ2-7
TGCGCCAGCAGCTTAACTGACTACGAGCAGTACTTC	CASSLTDYEQYF	TRBV5-1	NA	NA	TRBJ2-7
TGCGCCAGCAGCCTGACACCCTTTAGGACAGAAAACTATGGCTACACCTTC	CASSLTPFRTENYGYTF	TRBV5-1	NA	NA	TRBJ1-2
TGTGCCAGCAGCGGGGGGCAAACCTACGAGCAGTACTTC	CASSGGQTYEQYF	TRBV7-8	NA	NA	TRBJ2-7
TGTGCCAGCAGGAATAGCGGGGGTACGGGTGAGCAGTTCTTC	CASRNSGGTGEQFF	TRBV2	TRBD2	few	TRBJ2-1
TGTGCCAGCTATGCGGGGGGGAACACCGGGGAGCTGTTTTTT	CASYAGGNTGELFF	TRBV2	TRBD2	many	TRBJ2-2
TGCGCCAGCAGCTTGGATCCAGGGGGGCTCTCCTACGAGCAGTACTTC	CASSLDPGGLSYEQYF	TRBV5-1	NA	many	TRBJ2-7